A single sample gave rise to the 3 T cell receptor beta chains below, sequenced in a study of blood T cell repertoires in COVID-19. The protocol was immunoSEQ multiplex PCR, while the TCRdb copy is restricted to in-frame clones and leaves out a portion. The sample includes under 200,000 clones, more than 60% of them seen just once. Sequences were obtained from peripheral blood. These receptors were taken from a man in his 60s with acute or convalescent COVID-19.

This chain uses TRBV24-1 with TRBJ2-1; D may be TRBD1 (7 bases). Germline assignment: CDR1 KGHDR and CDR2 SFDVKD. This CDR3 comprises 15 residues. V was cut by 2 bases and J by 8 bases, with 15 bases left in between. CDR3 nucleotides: TGTGCCACCAGTGATTACGGGCAGGGGGGCGATGAGCAGTTCTTC. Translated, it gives CATSDYGQGGDEQFF.

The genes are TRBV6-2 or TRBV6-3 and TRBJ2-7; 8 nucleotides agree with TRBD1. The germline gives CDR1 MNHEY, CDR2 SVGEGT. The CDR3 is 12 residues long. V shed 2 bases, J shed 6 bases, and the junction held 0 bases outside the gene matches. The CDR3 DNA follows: TGTGCCAGCAGTTACGACAGGGGCGAGCAGTACTTC. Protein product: CASSYDRGEQYF.

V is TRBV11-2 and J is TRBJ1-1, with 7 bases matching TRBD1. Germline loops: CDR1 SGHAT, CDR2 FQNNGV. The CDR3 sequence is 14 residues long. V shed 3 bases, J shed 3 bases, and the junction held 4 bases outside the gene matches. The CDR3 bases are TGTGCCAGCAGCTTGACGGGACAGTACACTGAAGCTTTCTTT. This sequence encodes CASSLTGQYTEAFF.